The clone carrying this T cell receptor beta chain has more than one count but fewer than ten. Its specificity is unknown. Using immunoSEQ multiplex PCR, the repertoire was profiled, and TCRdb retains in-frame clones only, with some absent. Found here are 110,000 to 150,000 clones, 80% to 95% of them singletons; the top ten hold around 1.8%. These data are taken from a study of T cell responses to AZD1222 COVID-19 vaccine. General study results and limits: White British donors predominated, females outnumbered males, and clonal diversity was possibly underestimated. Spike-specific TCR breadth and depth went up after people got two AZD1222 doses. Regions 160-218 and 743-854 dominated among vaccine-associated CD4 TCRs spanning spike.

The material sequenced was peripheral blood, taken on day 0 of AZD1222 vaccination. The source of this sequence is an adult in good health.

CDR3: CASIWGRNSNEQFF. The CDR3 DNA reads as TGTGCCAGCATTTGGGGGAGAAACAGCAATGAGCAGTTCTTC. The chain uses TRBV6-5 and TRBJ2-1; D may match TRBD1 or TRBD2 (5 bases each). CDR1 is MNHEY and CDR2 is SVGAGI in the germline V gene. The V end lost 7 bases, the J end lost 6 bases, and 16 bases lay between the germline ends. The CDR3 is 14 residues long.